The clone carrying this T cell receptor (beta chain) was seen a few times. Original processing notes: Scientists estimated how many nucleated cells there were by amplifying reference gene primers. The repertoire was sequenced with immunoSEQ multiplex PCR; TCRdb's copy has only in-frame clones and lacks some. V, J and clone size reflect that table, while D and trimming were determined from the DNA. The data show 100,000 to 150,000 clones, roughly 90% seen once. This sample was taken from a study of blood T cell repertoires in COVID-19. Study overall: T cells, B-cell-depleted T cells, or PBMCs provided the cDNA or gDNA that served as material.

V lost 0 bases and J 2 bases, leaving 8 bases between the germline ends. Germline loops: CDR1 GTSNPN, CDR2 SVGIG (reference sequence). This CDR3 region has 14 residues. Cohorts were based on clinical histories the participants reported. Cohort 3 donors were reported recovered after two negative PCRs, clearance, or symptom resolution. Input material: PBMCs or T cells enriched from blood (not recorded which). The J gene is TRBJ1-3, the V gene TRBV30; D may be TRBD1 (5 bases). The receptor's source is a woman in her forties or fifties who had recovered from COVID-19. CDR3 residues: CAWSVRGAGNTIYF. The CDR3 region has the DNA TGTGCCTGGAGTGTTCGGGGGGCTGGAAACACCATATATTTT.